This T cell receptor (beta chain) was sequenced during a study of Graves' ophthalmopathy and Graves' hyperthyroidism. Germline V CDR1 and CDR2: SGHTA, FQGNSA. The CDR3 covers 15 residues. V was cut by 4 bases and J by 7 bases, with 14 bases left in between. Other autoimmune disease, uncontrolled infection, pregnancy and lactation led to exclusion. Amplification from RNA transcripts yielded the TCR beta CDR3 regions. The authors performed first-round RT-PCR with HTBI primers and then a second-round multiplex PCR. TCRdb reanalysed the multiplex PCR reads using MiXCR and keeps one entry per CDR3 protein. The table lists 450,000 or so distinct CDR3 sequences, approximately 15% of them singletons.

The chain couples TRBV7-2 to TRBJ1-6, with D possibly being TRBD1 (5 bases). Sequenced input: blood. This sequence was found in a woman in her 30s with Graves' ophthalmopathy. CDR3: CASSWGTRRNSPLHF. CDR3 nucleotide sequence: TGTGCCAGCAGCTGGGGGACCAGAAGAAATTCACCCCTCCACTTT.